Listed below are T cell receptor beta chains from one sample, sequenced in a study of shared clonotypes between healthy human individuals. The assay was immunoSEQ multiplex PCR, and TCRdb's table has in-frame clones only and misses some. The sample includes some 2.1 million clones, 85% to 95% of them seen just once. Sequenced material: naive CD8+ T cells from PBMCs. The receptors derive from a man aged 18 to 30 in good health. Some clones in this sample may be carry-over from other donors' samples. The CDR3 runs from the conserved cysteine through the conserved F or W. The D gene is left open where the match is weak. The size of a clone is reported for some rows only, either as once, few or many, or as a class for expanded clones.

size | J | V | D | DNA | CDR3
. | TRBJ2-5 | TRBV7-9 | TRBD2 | TGTGCCAGCAGCTTTCAGACTAGCGGGATCAAAGAGACCCAGTACTTC | CASSFQTSGIKETQYF
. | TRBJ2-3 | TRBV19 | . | TGTGCCAGTAGTATAAGGCAGGGCACAGATACGCAGTATTTT | CASSIRQGTDTQYF
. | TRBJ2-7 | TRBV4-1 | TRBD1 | TGCGCCAGCAGCCAAGATCCAGGGGGCAGCGAGCAGTACTTC | CASSQDPGGSEQYF
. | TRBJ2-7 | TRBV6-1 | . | TGTGCCAGCAGTGGCAAATGGTGGACCGAGCAGTACTTC | CASSGKWWTEQYF
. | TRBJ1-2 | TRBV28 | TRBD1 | TGTGCCAGCAGTCTACCGGACAGGGGAATGTTCGGCTACACCTTC | CASSLPDRGMFGYTF
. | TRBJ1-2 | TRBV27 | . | TGTGCCAGCAGTTTAAAGGCCGGATCGGGCTATGGCTACACCTTC | CASSLKAGSGYGYTF
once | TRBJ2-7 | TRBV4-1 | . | TGCGCCAGCAGCCAAGTGCCAGACTACGAGCAGTACTTC | CASSQVPDYEQYF
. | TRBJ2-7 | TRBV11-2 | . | TGTGCCAGCAGCTATCCCCCGGAGGGGACCGAGCAGTACTTC | CASSYPPEGTEQYF
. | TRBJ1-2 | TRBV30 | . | TGTGCCTGGAGTAGAGGCTATGGCTACACCTTC | CAWSRGYGYTF
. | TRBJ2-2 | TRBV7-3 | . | TGTGCCAGCAGCCTTGGGTACAGGGATGGACGCGCCGGGGAGCTGTTTTTT | CASSLGYRDGRAGELFF
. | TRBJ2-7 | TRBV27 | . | TGTGCCAGCAGTTTAGGCAGCACCTACGAGCAGTGCTTC | CASSLGSTYEQCF
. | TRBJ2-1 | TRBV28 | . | TGTGCCAGCAGTCCGCACAAGTATGAGCAGTTCTTC | CASSPHKYEQFF
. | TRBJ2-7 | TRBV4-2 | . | TGTGCCAGCAGCCAAGGAGTTCAGGGGACCTACGAGCAGTACTTC | CASSQGVQGTYEQYF
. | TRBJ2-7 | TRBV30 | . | TGTGCCTGGAGTGTATCATCCTACGAGCAGTACTTC | CAWSVSSYEQYF
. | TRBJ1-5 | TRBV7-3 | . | TGTGCCAGCAGCCCCGGGACCAACAATCAGCCCCAGCATTTT | CASSPGTNNQPQHF
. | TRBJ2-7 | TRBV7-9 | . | TGTGCCAGCAGCTTAACGACAGGGAGGTACGAGCAGTACTTC | CASSLTTGRYEQYF
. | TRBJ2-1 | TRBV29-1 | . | TGCAGCGGGGGACTCTGGTACAATGAGCAGTTCTTC | CSGGLWYNEQFF
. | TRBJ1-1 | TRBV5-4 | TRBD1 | TGTGCCAGCAGCTTGGAGACAGGGGGCCATGACACTGAAGCTTTCTTT | CASSLETGGHDTEAFF
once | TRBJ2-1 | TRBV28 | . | TGTGCCAGCAGTGGGGACCACCTTTCCTACAATGAGCAGTTCTTC | CASSGDHLSYNEQFF
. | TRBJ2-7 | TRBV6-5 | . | TGTGCCAGCAGACTCCGGGACCAGGGGTACGAGCAGTACTTC | CASRLRDQGYEQYF
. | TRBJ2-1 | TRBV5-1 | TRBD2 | TGCGCCAGCAGCTTTGGACTAGGGAGAAACAATGAGCAGTTCTTC | CASSFGLGRNNEQFF
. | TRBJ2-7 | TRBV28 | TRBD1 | TGTGCCAGCAGTCCCACATTCGGGACAGGGGGCCTCTCCTACGAGCAGTACTTC | CASSPTFGTGGLSYEQYF
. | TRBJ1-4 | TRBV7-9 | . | TGTGCCAGCAAGGCAGGGAATGAAAAACTGTTTTTT | CASKAGNEKLFF
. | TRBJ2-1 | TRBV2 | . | TGTGCCAGCAGAGTGAGGAGAGGTGAGCAGTTCTTC | CASRVRRGEQFF
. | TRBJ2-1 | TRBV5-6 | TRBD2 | TGTGCCAGCAGCTTGGCACTAGCGGTCTACAATGAGCAGTTCTTC | CASSLALAVYNEQFF
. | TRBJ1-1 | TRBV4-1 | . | TGCGCCAGCAGCCAAGCTACCGGACACCGACTTTTGAACACTGAAGCTTTCTTT | CASSQATGHRLLNTEAFF
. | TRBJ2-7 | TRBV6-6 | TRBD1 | TGTGCCAGCAGTTACCTGGACAGGGCGAGCTCCTACGAGCAGTACTTC | CASSYLDRASSYEQYF
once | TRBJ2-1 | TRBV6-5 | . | TGTGCCAGCAGTTACTCGGGACGGTCGGCTTTGAATGAGCAGTTCTTC | CASSYSGRSALNEQFF
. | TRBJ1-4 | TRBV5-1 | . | TGCGCCAGCAAAGATTGGACGGGAGGGGGAATTAATGAAAAACTGTTTTTT | CASKDWTGGGINEKLFF